This T cell receptor (beta chain) was sequenced during a study of cytomegalovirus exposure and HLA in healthy donors. Study results and limitations: With later analysis, a missense DCLRE1C variant became linked to TCR beta V- and J-gene trimming. Earlier results showed most TCR beta V segments being productive about 90% or about 30% of the time.

PCR employed 60 Vbeta and 13 Jbeta primers. This table comes from immunoSEQ multiplex PCR, and its TCRdb copy is limited to in-frame clones, with some not included. The table includes around 150,000 clones, roughly four fifths detected once. The CDR3 length is 12 residues. Germline lookup yields CDR1 ENHRY and CDR2 SYGVKD. V shed 11 bases and J shed 0 bases, with 9 bases lying between them. On this clone itself: Its specificity is not known.

Sequencing was performed on PBMCs. The J gene is TRBJ2-3, the V gene TRBV10-3, with a possible D match to TRBD2 (6 bases). The receptor was isolated from a woman in her forties or fifties in good health and CMV-seropositive. CDR3 residues: CASAGSTDTQYF. DNA for the CDR3: TGTGCCTCTGCGGGAAGCACAGATACGCAGTATTTT.